This T cell receptor (beta chain) derives from a study of blood T cell repertoires in COVID-19. For the study at large: Samples came from the United States, Italy and Spain, spanning acute and convalescent COVID-19. Sources were T cells, B-cell-depleted T cells, or PBMCs; the material itself was cDNA or gDNA.

The authors' processing: For nucleated cells, counts were estimated from reference gene primer amplification. Using immunoSEQ multiplex PCR, the repertoire was profiled, and TCRdb retains in-frame clones only, with some absent. The V and J calls and clone size are taken from that table; D and trimming were inferred from the DNA. The data contain around 270,000 clones, approximately 86% of them seen just once; the ten biggest clones take up over 1.5%. The CDR3 spans 16 residues. The ends were cut back, 0 bases at V and 10 bases at J, with 16 bases in the middle. Germline V CDR1 and CDR2: LNHNV, YYDKDF (reference sequence).

The sample consisted of peripheral blood. This receptor was obtained from a man younger than 40 with active or convalescent COVID-19. The gene calls are TRBV15 and TRBJ1-6; D uncertain. CDR3 sequence (DNA): TGTGCCACCAGCAGAGATAGGCCAGGTCCGGGGTCACCCCTCCACTTT. Translation: CATSRDRPGPGSPLHF.